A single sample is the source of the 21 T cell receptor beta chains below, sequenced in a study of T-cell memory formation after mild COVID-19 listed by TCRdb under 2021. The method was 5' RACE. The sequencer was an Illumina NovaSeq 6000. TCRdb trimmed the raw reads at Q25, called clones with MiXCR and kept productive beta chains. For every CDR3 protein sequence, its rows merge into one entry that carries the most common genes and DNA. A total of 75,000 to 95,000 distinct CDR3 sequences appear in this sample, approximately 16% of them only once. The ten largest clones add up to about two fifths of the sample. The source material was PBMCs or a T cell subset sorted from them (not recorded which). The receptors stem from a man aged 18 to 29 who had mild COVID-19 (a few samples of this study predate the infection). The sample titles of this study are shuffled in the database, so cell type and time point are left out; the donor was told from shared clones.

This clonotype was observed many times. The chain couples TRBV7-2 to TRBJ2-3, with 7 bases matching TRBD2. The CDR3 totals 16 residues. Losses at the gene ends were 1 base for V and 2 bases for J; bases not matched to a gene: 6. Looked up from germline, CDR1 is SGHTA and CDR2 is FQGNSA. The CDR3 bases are TGTGCCAGCAGCTTAGTGGCGGGGGTAGCCACAGATACGCAGTATTTT. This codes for CASSLVAGVATDTQYF.

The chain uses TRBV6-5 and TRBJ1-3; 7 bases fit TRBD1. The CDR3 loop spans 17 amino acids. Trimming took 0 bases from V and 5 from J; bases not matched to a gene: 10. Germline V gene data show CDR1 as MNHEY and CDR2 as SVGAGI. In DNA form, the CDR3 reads TGTGCCAGCAGTTACTCGAATGTAGGGACAGCAAGAAACACCATATATTTT. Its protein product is CASSYSNVGTARNTIYF.

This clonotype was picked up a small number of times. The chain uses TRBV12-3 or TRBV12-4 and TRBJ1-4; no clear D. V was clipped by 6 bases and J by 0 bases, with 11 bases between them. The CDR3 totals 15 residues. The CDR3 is CASRVEGATNEKLFF. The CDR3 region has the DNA TGTGCCAGCAGGGTCGAAGGTGCAACTAATGAAAAACTGTTTTTT.

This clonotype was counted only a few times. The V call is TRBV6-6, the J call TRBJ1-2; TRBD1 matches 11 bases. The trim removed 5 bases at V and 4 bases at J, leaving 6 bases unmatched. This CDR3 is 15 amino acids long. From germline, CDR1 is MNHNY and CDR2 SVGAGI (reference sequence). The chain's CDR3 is CASSTDRGRGYGYTF. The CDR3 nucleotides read TGTGCCAGCAGTACGGACAGGGGGCGCGGCTATGGCTACACCTTC.

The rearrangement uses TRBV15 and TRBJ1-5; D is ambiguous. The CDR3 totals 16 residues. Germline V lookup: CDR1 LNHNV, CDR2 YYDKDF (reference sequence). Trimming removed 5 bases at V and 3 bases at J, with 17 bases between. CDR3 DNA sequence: TGTGCCACCAGCCTAAAGGGAGGGTGGGACAATCAGCCCCAGCATTTT. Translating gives CATSLKGGWDNQPQHF.

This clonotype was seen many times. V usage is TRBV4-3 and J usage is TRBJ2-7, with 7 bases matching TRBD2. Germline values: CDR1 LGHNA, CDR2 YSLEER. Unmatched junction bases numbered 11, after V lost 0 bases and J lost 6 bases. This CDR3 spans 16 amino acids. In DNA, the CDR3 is TGCGCCAGCAGCCAAGAAGCTCCGGGAGGTCCGGCCGAGCAGTACTTC. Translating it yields CASSQEAPGGPAEQYF.

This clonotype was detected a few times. The CDR3 nucleotides are TGTGCCAGCAGCCGCGGCGGATCTGGAAACACCATATATTTT. Translation: CASSRGGSGNTIYF. This sequence joins TRBV6-2 or TRBV6-3 and TRBJ1-3, with D unclear. The CDR3 contains 14 residues. CDR1 and CDR2 (germline): MNHEY, SVGEGT. V was pared by 6 bases and J by 1 base, with 10 bases between.

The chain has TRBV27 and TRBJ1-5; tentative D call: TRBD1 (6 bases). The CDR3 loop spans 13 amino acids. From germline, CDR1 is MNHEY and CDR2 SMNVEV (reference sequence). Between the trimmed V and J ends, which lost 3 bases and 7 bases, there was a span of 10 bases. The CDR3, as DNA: TGTGCCAGCAGTTTTAGGGGGGGCCAGCCCCAGCATTTT. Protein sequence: CASSFRGGQPQHF.

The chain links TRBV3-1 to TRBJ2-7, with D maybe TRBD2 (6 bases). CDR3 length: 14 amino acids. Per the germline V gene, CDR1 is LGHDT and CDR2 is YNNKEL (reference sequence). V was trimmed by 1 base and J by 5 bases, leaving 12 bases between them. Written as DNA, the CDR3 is TGTGCCAGCAGCCAAGGAGGAGGGATCGACGAGCAGTACGTC. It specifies CASSQGGGIDEQYV.

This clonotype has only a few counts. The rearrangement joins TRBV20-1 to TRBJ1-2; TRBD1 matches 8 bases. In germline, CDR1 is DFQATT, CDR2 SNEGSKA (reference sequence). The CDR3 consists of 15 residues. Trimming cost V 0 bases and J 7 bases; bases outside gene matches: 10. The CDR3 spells CSARDVSGGLAGYTF. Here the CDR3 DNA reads TGCAGTGCTAGAGACGTATCAGGGGGCCTGGCTGGCTACACCTTC.

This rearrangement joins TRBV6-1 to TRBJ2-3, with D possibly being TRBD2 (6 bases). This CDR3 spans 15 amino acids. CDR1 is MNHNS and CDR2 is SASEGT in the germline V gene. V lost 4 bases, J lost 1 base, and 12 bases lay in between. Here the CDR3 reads CASSGAGARTDTQYF. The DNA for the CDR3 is TGTGCCAGCAGTGGAGCGGGCGCGCGCACAGATACGCAGTATTTT.

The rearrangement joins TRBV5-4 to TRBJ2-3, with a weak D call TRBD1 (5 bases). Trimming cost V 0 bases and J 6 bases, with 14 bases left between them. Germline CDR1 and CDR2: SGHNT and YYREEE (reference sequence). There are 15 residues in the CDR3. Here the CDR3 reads CASSLETAPEDTQYF. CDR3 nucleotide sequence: TGTGCCAGCAGCTTGGAGACAGCCCCGGAGGATACGCAGTATTTT.

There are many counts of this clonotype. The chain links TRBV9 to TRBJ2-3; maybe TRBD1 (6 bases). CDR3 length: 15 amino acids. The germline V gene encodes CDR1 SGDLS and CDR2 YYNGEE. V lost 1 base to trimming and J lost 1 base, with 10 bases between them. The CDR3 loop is CASSVRGTGTDTQYF. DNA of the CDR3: TGTGCCAGCAGCGTAAGGGGGACGGGCACAGATACGCAGTATTTT.

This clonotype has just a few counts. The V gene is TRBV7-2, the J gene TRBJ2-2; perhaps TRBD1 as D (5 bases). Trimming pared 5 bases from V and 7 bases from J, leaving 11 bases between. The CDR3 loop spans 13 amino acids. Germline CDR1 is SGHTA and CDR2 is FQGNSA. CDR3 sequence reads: CASSARQSGELFF. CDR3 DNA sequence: TGTGCCAGCAGCGCAAGACAGAGCGGGGAGCTGTTTTTT.

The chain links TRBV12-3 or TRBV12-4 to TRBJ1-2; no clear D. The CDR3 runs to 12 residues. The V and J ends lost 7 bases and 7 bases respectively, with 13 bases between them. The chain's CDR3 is CASTGLASGYTF. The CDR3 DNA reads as TGTGCCAGCACCGGCCTCGCTAGTGGCTACACCTTC.

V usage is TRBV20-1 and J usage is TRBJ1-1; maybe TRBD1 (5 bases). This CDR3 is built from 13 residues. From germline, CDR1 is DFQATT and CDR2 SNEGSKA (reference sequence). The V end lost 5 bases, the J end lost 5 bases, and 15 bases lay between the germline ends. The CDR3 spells CSAPRWGWTEAFF. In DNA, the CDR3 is TGCAGTGCTCCACGGTGGGGGTGGACTGAAGCTTTCTTT.

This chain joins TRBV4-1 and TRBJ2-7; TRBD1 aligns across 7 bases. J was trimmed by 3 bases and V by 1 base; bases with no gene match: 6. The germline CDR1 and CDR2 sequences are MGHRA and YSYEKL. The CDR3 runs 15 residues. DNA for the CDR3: TGCGCCAGCAGCCAAGGTTCAGGGGGTATCTACGAGCAGTACGTC. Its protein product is CASSQGSGGIYEQYV.

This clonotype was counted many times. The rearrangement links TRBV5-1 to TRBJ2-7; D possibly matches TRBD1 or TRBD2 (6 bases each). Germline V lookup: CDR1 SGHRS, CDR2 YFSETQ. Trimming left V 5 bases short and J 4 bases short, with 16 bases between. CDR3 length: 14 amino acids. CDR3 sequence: CASRMVPGAYEQYF. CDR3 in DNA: TGCGCCAGCAGAATGGTCCCGGGGGCTTACGAGCAGTACTTC.

DNA for the CDR3: TGTGCCAGCACCCGATTTGGGGCGGGCGCCCAGGGTGAGCAGTTCTTC. This sequence encodes CASTRFGAGAQGEQFF. The rearrangement uses TRBV7-8 and TRBJ2-1; possibly TRBD1 or TRBD2 for D (5 bases each). Germline V gives CDR1 SGHVS, CDR2 FQNEAQ. Trimming pared 7 bases from V and 9 bases from J, leaving 25 bases between. There are 16 residues in the CDR3. The variable domain in full, completed from reference TRBV7-8 and TRBJ2-1, reads GAGVSQSPRYKVAKRGQDVALRCDPISGHVSLFWYQQALGQGPEFLTYFQNEAQLDKSGLPSDRFFAERPEGSVSTLKIQRTQQEDSAVYLCASTRFGAGAQGEQFFGPGTRLTVL.

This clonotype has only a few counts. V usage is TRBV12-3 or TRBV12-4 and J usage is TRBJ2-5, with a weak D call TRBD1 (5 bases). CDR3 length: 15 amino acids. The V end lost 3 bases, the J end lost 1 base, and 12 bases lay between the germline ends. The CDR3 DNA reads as TGTGCCAGCAGTTTTCTAGGGGCCCGCCAAGAGACCCAGTACTTC. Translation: CASSFLGARQETQYF.

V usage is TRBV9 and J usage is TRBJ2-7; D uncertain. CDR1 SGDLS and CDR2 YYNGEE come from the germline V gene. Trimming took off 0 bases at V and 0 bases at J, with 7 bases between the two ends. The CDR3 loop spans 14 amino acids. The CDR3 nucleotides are TGTGCCAGCAGCGTAGGGTCCCCCTCCTACGAGCAGTACTTC. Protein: CASSVGSPSYEQYF.